Below, 8 T cell receptor beta chains from the same sample are listed, as sequenced in a study of blood T cell repertoires in COVID-19. Here immunoSEQ multiplex PCR was the method, and the copy in TCRdb shows in-frame clones only, minus some. In the table there are about 190,000 clones, around nine tenths of which are singletons. Material: peripheral blood. The receptor source for this set is a man aged 45-65 years with acute or convalescent COVID-19.

This chain joins TRBV27 and TRBJ1-2; maybe TRBD1 (5 bases). The V and J ends lost 5 bases and 4 bases respectively, with 14 bases between them. The CDR3 loop spans 14 amino acids. CDR1 and CDR2 from the germline V gene are MNHEY and SMNVEV (reference sequence). The CDR3 is CASSRQGGTYGYTF. The CDR3 DNA reads TGTGCCAGCAGTAGGCAGGGAGGGACCTATGGCTACACCTTC.

The table lists this clone with a count of one. The V gene is TRBV18, the J gene TRBJ1-1, with 9 bases lining up with TRBD1. The CDR3 runs 14 residues. Germline loops: CDR1 KGHSH, CDR2 LQKENI. With V trimmed by 1 base and J by 10 bases, 7 bases remained unmatched. The CDR3 bases are TGTGCCAGCTCACCACAGAAGGACAGGGGTTCAGCTTTCTTT. This codes for CASSPQKDRGSAFF. The full variable domain, with the rest looked up from reference TRBV18 and TRBJ1-1, is NAGVMQNPRHLVRRRGQEARLRCSPMKGHSHVYWYRQLPEEGLKFMVYLQKENIIDESGMPKERFSAEFPKEGPSILRIQQVVRGDSAAYFCASSPQKDRGSAFFGQGTRLTVV.

The chain uses TRBV9 and TRBJ1-5; unclear D gene. V lost 0 bases to trimming and J lost 5 bases, with 12 bases between them. The CDR3 runs 15 residues. Germline V gives CDR1 SGDLS, CDR2 YYNGEE. The CDR3 spells CASSVEAAVDQPQHF. In DNA, the CDR3 is TGTGCCAGCAGCGTAGAAGCGGCGGTTGATCAGCCCCAGCATTTT.

The chain employs TRBV11-3 and TRBJ2-2; 8 bases line up with TRBD2. CDR3 length equals 15 residues. The junction had 2 bases not matched to a gene; V was cut back by 5 bases and J by 0 bases. Germline CDR1 is SGHNT and CDR2 is YENEEA. The CDR3 nucleotides read TGTGCCAGCAGCCGTAGCGGGACGAACACCGGGGAGCTGTTTTTT. This translates into CASSRSGTNTGELFF.

The J gene is TRBJ2-3, the V gene TRBV18; D not certain. The CDR3 contains 14 residues. The germline V gene encodes CDR1 KGHSH and CDR2 LQKENI. V was trimmed by 3 bases and J by 4 bases, leaving 11 bases between them. In nucleotides, the CDR3 is TGTGCCAGCTCACCCGCGGAATTACCAGATACGCAGTATTTT. Amino acid sequence: CASSPAELPDTQYF.

V is TRBV12-5 and J is TRBJ2-5; the D gene is possibly TRBD1 (5 bases). Per the germline V gene, CDR1 is LGHNT and CDR2 is FRNRAP. The V and J ends lost 2 bases and 2 bases respectively, with 15 bases between them. CDR3 length: 16 residues. The CDR3 region is CASGLSQASPQETQYF. The CDR3 nucleotides are TGTGCTAGTGGTTTGTCACAGGCATCCCCACAAGAGACCCAGTACTTC.

V usage is TRBV2 and J usage is TRBJ2-6; 11 bases map to TRBD1. Trimming removed 6 bases from V and 0 bases from J; junction bases left unmatched: 13. This CDR3 spans 20 amino acids. Per germline, CDR1 SNHLY and CDR2 FYNNEI. The CDR3 coding sequence is TGTGCCAGCAGCCCTACCGGACAGGGGGCCTACCTCTCTGGGGCCAACGTCCTGACTTTC. Encoded protein: CASSPTGQGAYLSGANVLTF.

This clone was found once. This rearrangement joins TRBV7-2 to TRBJ2-7; weak D call: TRBD2 (5 bases). Germline CDR1 SGHTA, CDR2 FQGNSA. Trimming left V 6 bases short and J 2 bases short, with 17 bases between. The CDR3 has 15 amino acids. CDR3: CASSLKRSGPYEQYF. CDR3 DNA: TGTGCCAGCAGTTTAAAACGGAGCGGACCCTACGAGCAGTACTTC.